This TCR beta chain was recovered during a study of radiation and T cells in renal cell carcinoma. Time point described: blood 2 weeks post-SBRT. Treatment of the sample: 15 Gy SBRT to primary tumor, nephrectomy 4 weeks later. Generated by immunoSEQ multiplex PCR, the TCRdb table keeps only in-frame clones and is missing some. The sample lists 160,000 or so clones, over 80% occurring once. Trimming left V 6 bases short and J 4 bases short, with 12 bases between. The CDR3 totals 13 residues. Germline assignment: CDR1 MGHDK and CDR2 SYGVNS. The chain links TRBV25-1 to TRBJ1-1; no firm D call. The TCR sequence derives from a woman aged 50 to 60 with renal cell carcinoma. The sequencing here drew on blood, taken from a patient whose treatment included radiotherapy and nephrectomy. The CDR3 is CASSLKRGTEAFF. The CDR3, as DNA: TGTGCCAGCAGCCTCAAGCGGGGCACTGAAGCTTTCTTT.